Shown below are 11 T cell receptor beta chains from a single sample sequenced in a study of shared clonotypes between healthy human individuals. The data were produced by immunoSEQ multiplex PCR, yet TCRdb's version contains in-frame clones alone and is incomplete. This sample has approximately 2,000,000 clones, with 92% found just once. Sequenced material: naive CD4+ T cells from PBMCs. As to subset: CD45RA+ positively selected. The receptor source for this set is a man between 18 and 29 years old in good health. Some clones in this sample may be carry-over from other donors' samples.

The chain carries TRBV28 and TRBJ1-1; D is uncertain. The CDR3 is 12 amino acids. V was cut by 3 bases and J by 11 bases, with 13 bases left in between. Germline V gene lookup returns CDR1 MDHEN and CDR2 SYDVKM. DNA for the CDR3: TGTGCCAGCAGTTTGGGAACAGAGCGGGCTTTCTTT. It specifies CASSLGTERAFF.

As DNA, the CDR3 is TGTGCCAGCAGCATATTTGTGGGTGAGCAGTTCTTC. This codes for CASSIFVGEQFF. The gene calls are TRBV7-2 and TRBJ2-1, with unresolved D. The V end was cut by 5 bases, the J end by 9 bases, with 11 bases between. Germline lookup yields CDR1 SGHTA and CDR2 FQGNSA. The CDR3 consists of 12 residues.

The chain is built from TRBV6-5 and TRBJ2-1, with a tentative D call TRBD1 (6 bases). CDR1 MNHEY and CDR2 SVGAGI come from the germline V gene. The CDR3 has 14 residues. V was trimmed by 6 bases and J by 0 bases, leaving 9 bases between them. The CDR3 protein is CASSQGNSYNEQFF. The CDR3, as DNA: TGTGCCAGCAGCCAGGGGAACTCCTACAATGAGCAGTTCTTC.

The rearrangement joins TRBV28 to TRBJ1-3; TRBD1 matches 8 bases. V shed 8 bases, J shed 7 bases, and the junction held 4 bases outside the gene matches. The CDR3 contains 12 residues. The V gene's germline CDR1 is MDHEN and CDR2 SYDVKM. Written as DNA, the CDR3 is TGTGCCAGCGGACAGGGTTGGAACACCATATATTTT. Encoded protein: CASGQGWNTIYF.

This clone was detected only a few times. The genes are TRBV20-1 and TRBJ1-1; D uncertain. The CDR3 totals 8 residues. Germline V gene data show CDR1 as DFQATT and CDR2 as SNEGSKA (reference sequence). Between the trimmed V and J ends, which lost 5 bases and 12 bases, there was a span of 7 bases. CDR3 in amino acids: CSARPPFF. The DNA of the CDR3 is TGCAGTGCTCGCCCTCCTTTCTTT.

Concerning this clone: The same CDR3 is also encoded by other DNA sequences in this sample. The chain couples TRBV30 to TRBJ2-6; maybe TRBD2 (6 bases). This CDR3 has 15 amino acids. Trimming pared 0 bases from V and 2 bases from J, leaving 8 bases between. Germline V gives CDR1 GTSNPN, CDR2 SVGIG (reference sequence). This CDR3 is CAWSVRGTGANVLTF. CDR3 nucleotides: TGTGCCTGGAGTGTACGCGGGACTGGGGCCAACGTCCTGACTTTC.

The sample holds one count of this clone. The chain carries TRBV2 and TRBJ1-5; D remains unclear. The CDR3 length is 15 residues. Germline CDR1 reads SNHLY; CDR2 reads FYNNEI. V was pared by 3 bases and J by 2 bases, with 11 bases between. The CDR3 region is CASSEGGIGNQPQHF. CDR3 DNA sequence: TGTGCCAGCAGTGAGGGTGGCATCGGCAATCAGCCCCAGCATTTT.

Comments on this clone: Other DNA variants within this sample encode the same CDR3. CDR3 in amino acids: CASSVSGANVLTF. CDR3 sequence (DNA): TGTGCCAGCAGTGTCTCTGGGGCCAACGTCCTGACTTTC. This sequence joins TRBV6-1 and TRBJ2-6; D remains ambiguous. Trimming cost V 4 bases and J 0 bases, with 1 base left between them. Germline V lookup: CDR1 MNHNS, CDR2 SASEGT. This CDR3 contains 13 residues.

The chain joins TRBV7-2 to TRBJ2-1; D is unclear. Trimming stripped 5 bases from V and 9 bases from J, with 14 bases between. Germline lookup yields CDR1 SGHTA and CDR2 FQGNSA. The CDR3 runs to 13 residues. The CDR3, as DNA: TGTGCCAGCAGCCCGACTCTACGTGCTGAGCAGTTCTTC. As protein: CASSPTLRAEQFF.

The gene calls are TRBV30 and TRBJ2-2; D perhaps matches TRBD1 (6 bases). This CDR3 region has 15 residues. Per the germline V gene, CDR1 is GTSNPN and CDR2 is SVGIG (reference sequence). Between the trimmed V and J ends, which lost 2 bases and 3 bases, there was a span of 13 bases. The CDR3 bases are TGTGCCTGGAGTCTTCCGGACAGATACACCGGGGAGCTGTTTTTT. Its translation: CAWSLPDRYTGELFF.

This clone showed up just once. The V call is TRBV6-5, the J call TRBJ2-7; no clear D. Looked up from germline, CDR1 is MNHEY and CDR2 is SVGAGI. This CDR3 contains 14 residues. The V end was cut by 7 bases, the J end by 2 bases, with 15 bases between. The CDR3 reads CASKRVGLTYEQYF. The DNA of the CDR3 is TGTGCCAGCAAAAGGGTAGGCTTAACCTACGAGCAGTACTTC.